Included here is one T cell receptor (beta chain) sequence, with context. These data come from a study of PD-L1 blockade in urothelial cancer. In the study overall: Study patients had been treated with 0 to 3 previous chemotherapy regimens. A median of 141,255 T cells was found in the blood samples. Samples came from 3 weeks, at the second dose, and 6 weeks into treatment.

Between 1 and 8 samples, pretreatment and on-treatment, were given by each patient. Some clones are missing from TCRdb's copy, which holds only in-frame ones; the method was immunoSEQ multiplex PCR. The sample has tens of thousands of clones, roughly 82% seen once. V gave up 4 bases and J gave up 3 bases; unmatched junction bases: 6. Per the germline V gene, CDR1 is LNHDA and CDR2 is SQIVND (reference sequence). This CDR3 has 17 residues. Sequencing was performed on PBMCs, taken around atezolizumab (anti-PD-L1) treatment. The source is a man between 65 and 80 years old with urothelial cancer. The chain recombines TRBV19 with TRBJ2-1; 13 bases line up with TRBD2. CDR3 in DNA: TGTGCCAGTAGTACCGGACTAGCGGGAGTTAGCTACAATGAGCAGTTCTTC. Residues: CASSTGLAGVSYNEQFF. Using reference TRBV19 and TRBJ2-1 for the parts outside the CDR3, the full variable domain is DGGITQSPKYLFRKEGQNVTLSCEQNLNHDAMYWYRQDPGQGLRLIYYSQIVNDFQKGDIAEGYSVSREKKESFPLTVTSAQKNPTAFYLCASSTGLAGVSYNEQFFGPGTRLTVL.